This T cell receptor (beta chain) is drawn from a study of blood T cells in healthy people across ages. Germline V gene sequence: CDR1 SGHTA, CDR2 FQGNSA. The CDR3 runs to 15 residues. V was clipped by 5 bases and J by 11 bases; unmatched bases: 10. Study-level points and caveats: A conclusive naive versus antigen-experienced comparison was prevented by the unsorted PBMCs.

This clonotype has a single count. Its antigen remains unknown. Together with a sample-barcoded 5' primer, a J-beta primer mix was included in a second PCR lasting roughly 7 to 11 cycles. Template switching added a 12-random-nucleotide identifier to every cDNA molecule. Each CDR3 protein is one row after TCRdb ran MiXCR on the 5' RACE reads. The sample records about 1.7 million distinct CDR3 sequences, roughly 28% being singletons. The sequencing input was blood. The sequence was collected from a woman aged 25-40 years in good health. This chain joins TRBV7-2 and TRBJ2-5, with 14 nucleotides matching TRBD2. The CDR3 protein is CASSQGLAGVNEQYF. CDR3 nucleotides: TGTGCCAGCAGCCAGGGACTAGCGGGAGTGAATGAGCAGTACTTC.